This TCR beta chain emerged from a study of cytomegalovirus exposure and HLA in healthy donors. With 60 Vbeta and 13 Jbeta primers, the PCR was carried out. Sequencing was performed with immunoSEQ multiplex PCR; in TCRdb, only in-frame clones are kept and a portion is missing. Among around 130,000 clones listed, roughly 77% were seen once. The CDR3 is 16 residues long. Germline loops: CDR1 MNHNY, CDR2 SVGAGI (reference sequence). V lost 1 base, J lost 1 base, and 11 bases lay in between. V usage is TRBV6-6 and J usage is TRBJ1-5, with a tentative D call TRBD1 (6 bases). This clonotype was sampled from a man aged 25-45 years in good health and CMV-seronegative. Sequenced: PBMCs. The CDR3 coding sequence is TGTGCCAGCAGTTACTTGTCAGGGGTAAGCAATCAGCCCCAGCATTTT. Translating it yields CASSYLSGVSNQPQHF.